A few counts support the clone carrying this T cell receptor beta chain. Patients of the Seattle cohort, enrolled during active infection, were followed longitudinally. Germline CDR1 LGHDT, CDR2 YNNKEL (reference sequence). This CDR3 comprises 15 residues. The V and J ends lost 6 bases and 6 bases, in that order; junction bases with no gene match: 12. The data derive from a study of blood T cell repertoires in COVID-19. Study overall: Sources were T cells, B-cell-depleted T cells, or PBMCs; the material itself was cDNA or gDNA.

As originally analysed: Estimated nucleated cell counts came from reference gene primer amplification. The data were produced by immunoSEQ multiplex PCR, yet TCRdb's version contains in-frame clones alone and is incomplete. That table supplies the V and J calls and clone size; D and trimming were determined from the DNA. The sample carries about 290,000 clones, roughly 86% recorded once. The chain couples TRBV3-1 (or the pseudogene TRBV3-2) to TRBJ2-7; TRBD1 matches 9 bases. The clonotype originates from a woman in her 30s with COVID-19, enrolled during active disease. The sample was peripheral blood. CDR3 sequence: CASSHGMGQGGEQYF. In DNA, the CDR3 is TGTGCCAGCAGTCACGGAATGGGACAGGGTGGCGAGCAGTACTTC.